Reported below is one TCR beta chain. The time point denotes: pre-treatment sample, taken before nivolumab and TIL therapy. Sequencing used immunoSEQ v3. Profiled with immunoSEQ multiplex PCR; TCRdb holds only in-frame clones, not every one. The data hold around 59,000 clones, with about 69% observed a single time. Trimming cost V 4 bases and J 6 bases, with 13 bases left between them. The CDR3 contains 13 residues. CDR1 is SGHDN, CDR2 FVKESK, per germline. The data stem from a study of TIL therapy for anti-PD-1-resistant metastatic lung cancer. In the study overall: Progressing patients received lymphodepletion, expanded TIL infusion and IL-2.

This TCR came from a person between 25 and 80 years old with non-small cell lung cancer. V usage is TRBV14 and J usage is TRBJ2-7, with a possible D match to TRBD2 (6 bases). This specimen consisted of blood, obtained at baseline. CDR3 nucleotide sequence: TGTGCCAGCAGCCTTCGACTAGTCACCGAGCAGTACTTC. It codes for CASSLRLVTEQYF.